This TCR beta chain comes out of a study of blood T cell repertoires in COVID-19 (dated by TCRdb to about 2020). Some background on the complete study: The collaborator samples originated in the United States, Italy and Spain and spanned the acute and convalescent phases of COVID-19. The material from the prospective study consisted of cDNA or gDNA derived from T cells, B-cell-depleted T cells, or PBMCs. Deeply sampled blood TCRbeta repertoires from subjects exposed to, actively infected with, or recovered from COVID-19 were included in the dataset. The repertoires were released in a freely available public database intended as a resource for research on the immune response to SARS-CoV-2. The samples were drawn from two sources: the first 160 participants of the ongoing ImmuneRACE study, and 1,000 to 1,500 subjects contributed by 6 global collaborators. Nearly every sample came with metadata listing a de-identified subject ID, COVID-19 status, age in years and sex. Where available, HLA class I and class II types were taken from metadata supplied by the sample provider and were not determined by assay-based typing. Study-level results and caveats: The amount of clinical and demographic metadata varied by source and participant and was provided uncurated.

TCRbeta CDR3 regions were amplified from genomic DNA using the immunoSEQ Assay, a bias-controlled multiplex PCR. In the original analysis: Within the assay, amplification of reference gene primers was used to estimate how many nucleated cells each sample contained. Sequence reads were collapsed and filtered to measure the absolute abundance of every unique TCRbeta CDR3 rearrangement. Productive Simpson clonality was computed per sample as the square root of Simpson's diversity index over productive rearrangements. This is the immuneACCESS table as TCRdb keeps it, with only in-frame sequences that have V and J called. A part of the clones is gone; compared with another copy, unresolved V genes explain less than half, and the rest is unexplained. V and J calls and clone size come straight from that table; D and trimming were deduced from the DNA. For this sample the table gives approximately 230,000 clones, of which approximately 90% were detected only once. 15% of the sample is held by the ten biggest clonotypes.

Based on the germline V gene, the CDR1 and CDR2 sequences are MNHEY and SVGAGI. V is reduced by 0 bases and J by 5 bases, leaving a spacing of 10 bases between them. The CDR3 holds 14 amino acids from the cysteine to the phenylalanine. The sequence is cut down to CDR3 DNA, 42 bases in frame from base 1. Comments on this clone: There is no known antigen for this receptor. Base qualities are not provided; no much larger clone lies one nucleotide away. Additional DNA sequences in this sample encode the identical CDR3.

Enrolling through a virtual design, the prospective study's participants ranged in age from roughly 18 to 100 years and lived across 20 to 25 United States geographic areas. In the prospective study, participants were assigned to cohorts based on the clinical history participants reported in a screening survey and a study questionnaire. Recovered participants in ImmuneRACE Cohort 3 were defined by two consecutive negative NP/OP PCR tests, clearance by a healthcare professional, or resolution of symptoms. Each participant in the prospective study had whole blood, serum and a nasopharyngeal or oropharyngeal swab collected by mobile phlebotomists. Additional blood draws and questionnaires over a 2-month period could optionally be provided by prospective study participants. Blood samples from the prospective study were shipped frozen or at room temperature prior to DNA extraction.

The sequenced sample consisted of PBMCs or T cells enriched from blood (not recorded which). The sequence was collected from a man aged 18 to 30 who had recovered from COVID-19. Recombination connected TRBV6-5 to TRBJ1-2, and possibly TRBD1, on 5 matching bases. The sequence in DNA is TGTGCCAGCAGTTACTCCACCGGGGGGTATGGCTACACCTTC. The resulting protein is CASSYSTGGYGYTF.